The entry below gives a single T cell receptor (beta chain) sequence along with its context. What it recognizes is unknown. The CDR3 sequence is 12 residues long. Trimming took off 3 bases at V and 4 bases at J, with 7 bases between the two ends. CDR1 is LNHDA and CDR2 is SQIVND in the germline V gene (reference sequence). The sample belongs to a study of T cell responses to AZD1222 COVID-19 vaccine. Study-level findings and limits: Donors were largely white British and mainly female; clonal diversity was possibly underestimated. Reports say nearly half of spike-specific TCRs go after unmutated variant regions. Just a handful of people given AZD1222 tested seropositive at baseline.

The method was immunoSEQ multiplex PCR; TCRdb's version includes in-frame clones alone and lacks a portion of them. Seen here are more than 70,000 clones, 87% observed once, and the top ten hold around 1.5%. The receptor comes from an adult in good health. The chain has TRBV19 and TRBJ2-7; no definite D call. The sequencing here drew on peripheral blood, taken on day 0 of AZD1222 vaccination. CDR3 region: CASSIWGYEQYF. The CDR3 bases are TGTGCCAGTAGTATTTGGGGATACGAGCAGTACTTC.